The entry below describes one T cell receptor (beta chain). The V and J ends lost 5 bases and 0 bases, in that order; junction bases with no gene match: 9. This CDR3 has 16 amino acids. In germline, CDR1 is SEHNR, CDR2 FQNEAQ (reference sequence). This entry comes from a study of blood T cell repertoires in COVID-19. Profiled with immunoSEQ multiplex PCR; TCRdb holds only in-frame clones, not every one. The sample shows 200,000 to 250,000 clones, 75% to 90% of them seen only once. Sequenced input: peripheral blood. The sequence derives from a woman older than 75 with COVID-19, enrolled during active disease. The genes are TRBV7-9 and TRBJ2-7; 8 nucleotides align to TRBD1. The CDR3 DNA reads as TGTGCCAGCAGCCGCATCGGGGACAGGAGCTCCTACGAGCAGTACTTC. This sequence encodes CASSRIGDRSSYEQYF. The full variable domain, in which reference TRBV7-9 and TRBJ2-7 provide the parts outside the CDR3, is DTGVSQNPRHKITKRGQNVTFRCDPISEHNRLYWYRQTLGQGPEFLTYFQNEAQLEKSRLLSDRFSAERPKGSFSTLEIQRTEQGDSAMYLCASSRIGDRSSYEQYFGPGTRLTVT.